A selection of T cell receptor beta chains follows, all from one sample in a study of cytomegalovirus exposure and HLA in healthy donors. Assay used: immunoSEQ multiplex PCR; TCRdb lists only in-frame clones, some missing. The profile shows around 170,000 clones, approximately 80% of them singletons. Sequenced sample: PBMCs. The receptors originated from a woman aged 50 to 60 in good health and CMV-seropositive. Each CDR3 is given with its conserved first and last residue. Fields, in order: V gene, J gene, clone size, CDR3 protein. Only part of the rows carry a size: once, few, many, or a class if the clone is expanded.

TRBV7-7	TRBJ2-7	NA	CASSPGQGYEQYF
TRBV11-2	TRBJ2-7	NA	CASSLAGNRWGTGADEQYF
TRBV2	TRBJ2-5	NA	CASSEGLAQETQYF
TRBV28	TRBJ2-7	NA	CASSYHKDRGHYEQYF
TRBV4-1	TRBJ2-4	NA	CASSQDSSRGNIQYF
TRBV6-5	TRBJ2-7	NA	CASSLRQGSYEQYF
TRBV28	TRBJ1-1	NA	CASSLRGLNTEAFF
TRBV10-3	TRBJ1-2	NA	CAISEGTGLNYGYTF
TRBV30	TRBJ1-2	few	CAWSRRATYGYTF
TRBV5-5	TRBJ1-2	NA	CASSLAPTGAYGYTF
TRBV10-3	TRBJ1-5	NA	CAISEGTGDQPQHF
TRBV2	TRBJ2-7	NA	CASKRAYEQYF
TRBV4-1	TRBJ1-2	once	CASSHPATDLYGYTF
TRBV28	TRBJ2-2	NA	CASSLYSGVAGELFF
TRBV18	TRBJ1-4	NA	CASSPRQLPATIEKLFF
TRBV15	TRBJ2-1	NA	CATSREGTGVAEQFF
TRBV5-1	TRBJ1-5	NA	CASSPLGPGLQPQHF
TRBV11-2	TRBJ2-3	NA	CASSLEEGTTDTQYF
TRBV5-1	TRBJ2-5	NA	CASSLTDSETQYF
TRBV5-1	TRBJ1-6	NA	CASSLDLDRDNSPLHF
TRBV5-4	TRBJ2-7	NA	CASSLDNSPVYEQYF
TRBV11-3	TRBJ2-7	once	CASSSRGTTYEQYF
TRBV7-2	TRBJ2-1	NA	CASSFTGTAYNEQFF
TRBV11-3	TRBJ2-1	NA	CASSSLDRGLGNEQFF
TRBV7-2	TRBJ2-3	NA	CASSLPTTGLSTDTQYF
TRBV28	TRBJ1-5	few	CASSDRGAQNQPQHF
TRBV11-2	TRBJ1-2	NA	CATRDRRFYYGYTF
TRBV19	TRBJ2-6	once	CASSSIQGSVSGANVLTF
TRBV27	TRBJ1-6	NA	CASSTTGTQDNSPLHF
TRBV28	TRBJ2-7	NA	CASSVSDREQYF
TRBV29-1	TRBJ2-7	NA	CSVDPGRDEQYF
TRBV19	TRBJ2-3	NA	CASSSTRDLGTDTQYF
TRBV7-8	TRBJ1-5	NA	CASSDDGGHHQPQHF
TRBV4-2	TRBJ2-5	few	CASSQVPGQGGETQYF
TRBV2	TRBJ2-3	NA	CASSAPTASSTDTQYF
TRBV29-1	TRBJ2-3	NA	CSAMGIAGGPQYF
TRBV7-2	TRBJ2-3	few	CASSLVGGGVDTQYF
TRBV5-4	TRBJ2-2	once	CASSLVAGGPPGELFF
TRBV4-3	TRBJ2-7	NA	CASSQGGLAASGGVSYEQYF
TRBV4-1	TRBJ1-1	NA	CASSQDTPGRLTEAFF
TRBV20-1	TRBJ2-3	few	CSARAQGNKYF
TRBV7-2	TRBJ1-5	NA	CASSLGQLNQPQHF
TRBV5-1	TRBJ1-6	NA	CASSLRGGQELNSPLHF
TRBV28	NA	few	CASSLRPTADYEQYF
TRBV7-2	TRBJ1-5	NA	CASSLGPRDSKNQPQHF
TRBV5-1	TRBJ2-2	NA	CASSSRAGSYTGELFF
TRBV30	TRBJ2-3	NA	CAWTHGYSGGGDTQYF
TRBV9	TRBJ1-3	NA	CASSVDRRDTIYF
TRBV9	TRBJ2-2	NA	CASAPSLHYNTGELFF
TRBV11-2	TRBJ2-6	few	CASSLDRISGANGLTF
TRBV7-2	TRBJ2-1	few	CASSLPPRLAGKLNEQFF